One sample yielded the 2 T cell receptor beta chains listed below, sequenced in a study of T cells in Graves' hyperthyroidism and ophthalmopathy. Using RNA transcripts as the source, TCR beta CDR3 regions were amplified. First-round RT-PCR targeting the TCR CDR3 was performed with the HTBI primer set. TCRdb passed the multiplex PCR reads through MiXCR, listing each CDR3 protein once. The sample includes 300,000 to 450,000 distinct CDR3 sequences, about 13% of them seen just once. What was sequenced was blood. The receptors originated from a woman in her late teens or twenties with Graves' hyperthyroidism.

The table lists this clonotype with many counts. The V call is TRBV18, the J call TRBJ1-4; D gene ambiguous. V shed 2 bases and J shed 2 bases, with 3 bases lying between them. Germline V CDR1 and CDR2: KGHSH, LQKENI. The CDR3 length is 13 residues. CDR3: CASSPGTNEKLFF. CDR3 sequence (DNA): TGTGCCAGCTCACCAGGGACTAATGAAAAACTGTTTTTT.

This chain connects TRBV4-3 to TRBJ2-2; 7 bases agree with TRBD1. Germline CDR1 reads LGHNA; CDR2 reads YSLEER. Losses at the gene ends were 4 bases for V and 1 base for J; bases not matched to a gene: 9. This CDR3 is built from 17 residues. This CDR3 reads CASSPDRQGMNTGELFF. CDR3 in DNA: TGCGCCAGCAGCCCCGACCGACAGGGAATGAACACCGGGGAGCTGTTTTTT.